This T cell receptor (beta chain) derives from a study of technical replicates of blood from a few donors. Sequencing used immunoSEQ multiplex PCR; TCRdb keeps in-frame clones, though not all of them. Found here are more than 70,000 clones, 93% of them singletons; the top ten hold roughly 0.25%. This CDR3 is 13 amino acids long. V was trimmed by 1 base and J by 9 bases, leaving 7 bases between them. CDR1 and CDR2 from the germline V gene are SEHNR and FQNEAQ (reference sequence). The receptor was isolated from a human donor in good health. Sequencing used T cells isolated from PBMCs. The chain recombines TRBV7-9 with TRBJ2-6, with D maybe TRBD2 (5 bases). CDR3 in amino acids: CASSLVGSNVLTF. DNA for the CDR3: TGTGCCAGCAGCTTAGTAGGGAGCAACGTCCTGACTTTC.